The clone carrying this T cell receptor (beta chain) was observed a handful of times. Its antigen is not identified. Assays covered 10^5 or so TCR templates per sample. Libraries were prepared by immunoSEQ multiplex PCR; TCRdb keeps only in-frame clonotypes and omits some of them. The table records about 100,000 clones, 92% of them present only once. The data are from a study of siplizumab effects on memory and regulatory T cells. Study-wide points: The diversity of naive T cells seemed greater than that of memory cells, and their alloresponse contribution seemed major. A naive or memory phenotype could not be assigned to roughly 80-97% of the proliferating CD4+ or CD8+ clones. Versus over 25% in controls, the mappable alloreactive CD4+ clones averaged roughly 68% Treg-derived with siplizumab.

Germline assignment: CDR1 SGHAT and CDR2 FQDESV (reference sequence). Trimming at V came to 5 bases and at J to 7 bases, leaving 14 bases not matched to a gene. The CDR3 has 16 amino acids. This sequence joins TRBV11-1 and TRBJ2-1; 7 nucleotides match TRBD1. The sequenced sample consisted of Tregs sorted from blood. The receptor was derived from a human donor in good health. The CDR3 region is CASSPGQGDRRNEQFF. For the CDR3, the DNA is TGTGCCAGCAGCCCGGGGCAGGGGGACCGTAGGAATGAGCAGTTCTTC.